This T cell receptor beta chain was recorded in a study of response to subunit inactivated influenza vaccine. Study-wide results and caveats: T cells newly recruited by each seasonal influenza vaccination are few, the authors suggested.

The CDR3 has 13 residues. CDR1 is SGHTA, CDR2 FQGNSA, per germline. V was cut by 4 bases and J by 3 bases, with 10 bases left in between. This clonotype was found a few times. Its antigen is undetermined. TCRdb ran MiXCR on the RT-PCR reads and lists one entry per CDR3 protein. Of some 850,000 distinct CDR3 sequences in the sample, approximately 17% were seen once. The material sequenced was PBMCs from blood, taken roughly 5 days after vaccination. This sequence joins TRBV7-2 and TRBJ2-7; D not resolved. The origin of this receptor is a middle-aged man who received an inactivated influenza vaccine. The CDR3 sequence: CASSSRPHYEQYF. In DNA form, the CDR3 reads TGTGCCAGCAGCTCCCGGCCCCACTACGAGCAGTACTTC. Drawing the rest from reference TRBV7-2 and TRBJ2-7, the complete variable domain is GAGVSQSPSNKVTEKGKDVELRCDPISGHTALYWYRQSLGQGLEFLIYFQGNSAPDKSGLPSDRFSAERTGGSVSTLTIQRTQQEDSAVYLCASSSRPHYEQYFGPGTRLTVT.